This TCR beta chain was identified in a study of blood T cell repertoires in COVID-19. Looking at the study overall: Acute and convalescent COVID-19 specimens originated in the United States, Italy and Spain. The analysed material was cDNA or gDNA that came from T cells, B-cell-depleted T cells, or PBMCs.

Patients in Seattle were enrolled during active infection, then followed longitudinally. Authors' data handling: Estimates of nucleated cell counts were drawn from the amplification of reference gene primers. Repertoires were generated with immunoSEQ multiplex PCR, while TCRdb's copy carries only in-frame clones and drops some. That table supplies the V and J calls and clone size; D and trimming were determined from the DNA. In the table there are about 160,000 clones, approximately 95% of which are singletons. CDR1 is MNHNS and CDR2 is SASEGT in the germline V gene. Trimming took 5 bases from V and 5 from J; bases not matched to a gene: 10. The CDR3 sequence is 15 residues long.

This TCR was sampled from a woman aged 55-70 years with COVID-19, enrolled during active disease. The sample comprised peripheral blood. The rearrangement links TRBV6-1 to TRBJ1-1; 8 nucleotides line up with TRBD1. The CDR3 loop reads CASSQGRQGRTEAFF. DNA for the CDR3: TGTGCCAGCAGTCAGGGACGACAGGGGCGGACTGAAGCTTTCTTT.